This record concerns one TCR beta chain sequence. V was trimmed by 4 bases and J by 3 bases, leaving 16 bases between them. This CDR3 is built from 15 residues. Germline CDR1 reads SGHNT; CDR2 reads YYREEE (reference sequence). This entry is derived from a study of shared clonotypes between healthy human individuals. Clones were sequenced by immunoSEQ multiplex PCR, and TCRdb holds only the in-frame ones, with some missing. This sample has a few million clones; around nine tenths occur once, and the top ten carry around 0.14%. The receptor was derived from a young man in good health. V is TRBV5-4 and J is TRBJ1-1; TRBD1 might be the D (6 bases). The specimen was naive CD4+ T cells sorted from blood. Subset in this sample: CD45RA+ positively selected. As DNA, the CDR3 is TGTGCCAGCAGCCCCGGGGGGGGCGGCCACACTGAAGCTTTCTTT. Translation: CASSPGGGGHTEAFF.